This TCR beta chain comes out of a study of control samples from healthy donors and cancer patients (dated by TCRdb to about 2020). Receptors were amplified or captured by the immunoSEQ multiplex PCR assay. This is the immuneACCESS table as TCRdb keeps it, with only in-frame sequences that have V and J called. A part of the clones is gone; compared with another copy, unresolved V genes explain less than half, and the rest is unexplained. This sample lists about 140,000 clones; approximately 94% were detected once. The ten most abundant clones make up roughly 13% of the sample. On this clone itself: No cognate antigen has been identified for it. Nothing much larger sits one base from this clone, and base qualities are not available.

The CDR3 measures 14 amino acids from cysteine to phenylalanine. Only the CDR3 portion is preserved as DNA: 42 bases, with reading frame beginning at the first base. V is shortened by 3 bases, J by 4 bases, and the region joining them spans 10 bases. The CDR1 and CDR2 encoded by the germline V gene are SGHAT and FQNNGV. Sequenced input: blood. This receptor was taken from a man aged 35-49 years in good health. Here the chain combines TRBV11-2 and TRBJ1-3; TRBD1 is a weak D gene call, 5 bases matching. The nucleotide sequence reads TGTGCCAGCAGCTTCACGACAGCCGGAAACACCATATATTTT. It specifies CASSFTTAGNTIYF.